This is a list of T cell receptor beta chains from one sample in a study of T-cell reconstitution after alpha-beta-depleted transplantation in children. TCRdb independently ran MiXCR on the PCR reads; one entry per CDR3 protein. The sample yields 550,000 to 600,000 distinct CDR3 sequences, roughly 23% seen once. Sequencing used PBMCs, mostly from graft donor cells, obtained 360 days after TCRalphabeta/CD19-depleted stem cell transplant. The origin of the receptors is a boy less than two years old who had a stem cell transplant for acute myeloid leukemia, so the T cells may come from the graft donor. The CDR3 runs from the conserved cysteine through the conserved F or W. Each record gives: clone size, J gene, D gene, V gene, CDR3 DNA, CDR3 protein. A D gene is named only where the DNA matches it firmly. Clone sizes are given selectively: once, few, many, or a class where the clone is expanded.

>few|TRBJ1-5|.|TRBV20-1
TGCAGTGCTGTAACCGGGGATCAGCCCCAGCATTTT
CSAVTGDQPQHF
>.|TRBJ1-4|.|TRBV6-1
TGTGCCAGCAGCTCCGCAGGGATAACTAATGAAAAACTGTTTTTT
CASSSAGITNEKLFF
>many|TRBJ2-5|.|TRBV20-1
TGCAGTGGGGGACCCCCAGAGACCCAGTACTTC
CSGGPPETQYF
>few|TRBJ2-5|TRBD2|TRBV12-3/TRBV12-4
TGTGCCAGCAGTTTCCATGACCCACCGGGGGGACGACAAGAGACCCAGTACTTC
CASSFHDPPGGRQETQYF
>.|TRBJ1-5|.|TRBV6-1
TGTGCCAGCAAGTCGGCAGGATCAAGAGGCAATCAGCCCCAGCATTTT
CASKSAGSRGNQPQHF
>many|TRBJ1-2|TRBD1|TRBV6-1
TGTGCCAGCAGTCCTCTGAAGGACAGGCTCTTCAGCTATGGCTACACCTTC
CASSPLKDRLFSYGYTF
>.|TRBJ2-3|.|TRBV5-1
TGCGCCAGCAGCTCCGTCCAGGGTGGCCCAGATACGCAGTATTTT
CASSSVQGGPDTQYF
>many|TRBJ2-3|TRBD2|TRBV20-1
TGCAGTGCTTGGACTCCGGGACTAGGGGTCACAGATACGCAGTATTTT
CSAWTPGLGVTDTQYF
>few|TRBJ2-7|TRBD2|TRBV12-3/TRBV12-4
TGTGCCAGCACTGACGGGGGGTACTACGAGCAGTACTTC
CASTDGGYYEQYF
>.|TRBJ1-1|.|TRBV12-3/TRBV12-4
TGTGCCAGCACCCGGTGGGAGAACACTGAAGCTTTCTTT
CASTRWENTEAFF
>many|TRBJ2-3|TRBD2|TRBV6-5
TGTGCCAGCAGTTACTCCGGGACTACGGGACTAGCGACAGATACGCAGTATTTT
CASSYSGTTGLATDTQYF
>.|TRBJ2-5|.|TRBV4-1
TGCGCCAGCAGCCAAGACTCTGCCTACGGGACCCAGTACTTC
CASSQDSAYGTQYF
>many|TRBJ2-1|.|TRBV9
TGTGCCAGCAGCGTCGGGACAAGTTCCAATGAGCAGTTCTTC
CASSVGTSSNEQFF
>.|TRBJ1-1|.|TRBV11-2
TGTGCCAGCAGCGCGGACAGAATGGCTTTCTTT
CASSADRMAFF
>few|TRBJ2-3|.|TRBV3-1
TGTGCCAGCAGCCAGGCTAGACCAGACTCCACAGATACGCAGTATTTT
CASSQARPDSTDTQYF
>.|TRBJ1-1|.|TRBV6-5
TGTGCCACCTGCGGGCCTAGGACTGAAGCTTTCTTT
CATCGPRTEAFF
>.|TRBJ2-1|TRBD2|TRBV7-8
TGTGCCAGCAGCTCCCCCCCTAGCGGGATTCATGAGCAGTTCTTC
CASSSPPSGIHEQFF
>.|TRBJ2-5|.|TRBV5-1
TGCGCCAGCAGCTCCCGGGAACCCCTTCGGAAGACCCAGTACTTC
CASSSREPLRKTQYF
>many|TRBJ2-2|.|TRBV24-1
TGTGCCACCAGTGATCCAGGGTTGAACACCGGGGAGCTGTTTTTT
CATSDPGLNTGELFF
>.|TRBJ2-3|TRBD2|TRBV12-3/TRBV12-4
TGTGCCAGCAGGCCGGGACTAGTCCCCTCCGGCACAGATACGCAGTATTTT
CASRPGLVPSGTDTQYF
>.|TRBJ1-1|.|TRBV11-2
TGTGCCAGCAGCTTAGACCCGGGCACTGAAGCTTTCTTT
CASSLDPGTEAFF
>.|TRBJ1-1|.|TRBV6-1
TGTGCCAGCAGCAGGGGCCGGGGAGCTTTCTTT
CASSRGRGAFF
>.|TRBJ1-6|TRBD1|TRBV12-3/TRBV12-4
TGTGCCAGCAGGTGGACAGGGGGCGATTCACCCCTCCACTTT
CASRWTGGDSPLHF
>few|TRBJ2-1|TRBD1|TRBV7-3
TGTGCCAGCAGCTTAATAGCAGGGGGAGCCTACAATGAGCAGTTCTTC
CASSLIAGGAYNEQFF
>.|TRBJ1-1|TRBD1|TRBV29-1
TGCAGCGCTTACAGGGGGCCGAACACTGAAGCTTTCTTT
CSAYRGPNTEAFF
>few|TRBJ2-3|TRBD2|TRBV20-1
TGCAGTGCCCCGGATAGGACTAGCGGGGACACAGATACGCAGTATTTT
CSAPDRTSGDTDTQYF
>.|TRBJ2-1|TRBD2|TRBV9
TGTGCCAGCAGCGTAGGCCAGGGACTAGTCAATGAGCAGTTCTTC
CASSVGQGLVNEQFF
>few|TRBJ1-2|TRBD1|TRBV12-3/TRBV12-4
TGTGCCAGCAGCCTGGGACAGGGAAGACTAAACGGCTACACCTTC
CASSLGQGRLNGYTF
>many|TRBJ2-5|TRBD1|TRBV15
TGTGCCACCAGCCTGGGACAGGGGGAGACCCAGTACTTC
CATSLGQGETQYF
>few|TRBJ1-3|.|TRBV12-3/TRBV12-4
TGTGCCAGCAGCCCATATGGAGGAAACACCATATATTTT
CASSPYGGNTIYF
>few|TRBJ2-1|TRBD1|TRBV12-3/TRBV12-4
TGTGCCAGCAGTTACTCACAGGGGATCTGGGTCTCCTACAATGAGCAGTTCTTC
CASSYSQGIWVSYNEQFF
>few|TRBJ1-4|TRBD1|TRBV28
TGTGCCAGCAGTTACCTGGACAGGGAAAGTGAAAAACTGTTTTTT
CASSYLDRESEKLFF
>.|TRBJ1-2|TRBD1|TRBV20-1
TGCAGTGCTATATTCGACAGGGCAGTTCATGGCTACACCTTC
CSAIFDRAVHGYTF
>few|TRBJ2-5|TRBD2|TRBV12-3/TRBV12-4
TGTGCCAGCAGTTTGGGGTTCGGGGGGGAGACCCAGTACTTC
CASSLGFGGETQYF
>.|TRBJ1-1|.|TRBV27
TGTGCCAGCAGTTTAGTGGGCTTCCCGGGGATGAACACTGAAGCTTTCTTT
CASSLVGFPGMNTEAFF
>many|TRBJ1-2|.|TRBV12-3/TRBV12-4
TGTGCCAGCAGCCCGACTCCGTTGGAGGCTAACTATGGCTACACCTTC
CASSPTPLEANYGYTF
>.|TRBJ1-2|.|TRBV4-3
TGCGCCAGCAGCCAAGATGCCTTTCCTCAGCCAGCCTTCTATGGCTACACCTTC
CASSQDAFPQPAFYGYTF
>.|TRBJ2-1|TRBD2|TRBV12-3/TRBV12-4
TGTGCCAGCACTAACCTACGGGGGGACTACAATGAGCAGTTCTTC
CASTNLRGDYNEQFF
>.|TRBJ1-2|.|TRBV20-1
TGCAGTGCTAGTTTAGCAGGGGCGAGTTATGGCTACACCTTC
CSASLAGASYGYTF
>few|TRBJ2-7|.|TRBV5-1
TGCGCCAGCAGAAGGGACACCTTTACAATCTACGAGCAGTACTTC
CASRRDTFTIYEQYF
>many|TRBJ2-5|.|TRBV6-2/TRBV6-3
TGTGCCAGCAGCAGGACAGAGACCCAGTACTTC
CASSRTETQYF
>many|TRBJ2-7|.|TRBV20-1
TGCAGTGCCCCCAGGCAGGGGCTGGGCGAGCAGTACTTC
CSAPRQGLGEQYF
>many|TRBJ1-2|.|TRBV6-1
TGTGCCAGCAGTCTAGGGGACCGGGGCTACTTCGGCTACACCTTC
CASSLGDRGYFGYTF
>.|TRBJ2-7|TRBD2|TRBV12-3/TRBV12-4
TGTGCCAGCAGTCTCGGGACTACTGGGGAGCAGTACTTC
CASSLGTTGEQYF
>many|TRBJ2-1|.|TRBV20-1
TGCAGTGCTAGGGGTCCCAATGAGCAGTTCTTC
CSARGPNEQFF
>.|TRBJ2-5|.|TRBV7-8
TGTGCCAGCAGCTTCCCCGGGGAAGTGACCCAGTACTTC
CASSFPGEVTQYF